Each of the 12 T cell receptor beta chains below was sequenced from the same sample in a study of T cell changes during pregnancy in multiple sclerosis. The protocol was immunoSEQ multiplex PCR, while the TCRdb copy is restricted to in-frame clones and leaves out a portion. The sample includes around 88,000 clones, just over 90% seen only once; the top ten take under 3%. The material was peripheral blood, obtained in the first trimester of pregnancy. Source of these receptors: a female donor with multiple sclerosis, enrolled in a pregnancy study.

This chain links TRBV28 with TRBJ1-6, with 10 positions matching TRBD1. Germline assignment: CDR1 MDHEN and CDR2 SYDVKM. J was trimmed by 14 bases and V by 6 bases; bases with no gene match: 16. The CDR3 has 16 amino acids. CDR3 region: CASRPPGTGALGTLHF. Here the CDR3 DNA reads TGTGCCAGCAGACCCCCCGGGACAGGGGCCCTTGGAACCCTCCACTTT. Based on the CDR3 plus reference TRBV28 and TRBJ1-6, the full variable domain is DVKVTQSSRYLVKRTGEKVFLECVQDMDHENMFWYRQDPGLGLRLIYFSYDVKMKEKGDIPEGYSVSREKKERFSLILESASTNQTSMYLCASRPPGTGALGTLHFGNGTRLTVT.

The CDR3 protein is CAWTAGTFNNEQFF. CDR3 bases: TGTGCCTGGACCGCCGGGACTTTTAACAATGAGCAGTTCTTC. The chain uses TRBV30 and TRBJ2-1; perhaps TRBD2 as D (6 bases). This CDR3 comprises 14 residues. From germline, CDR1 is GTSNPN and CDR2 SVGIG (reference sequence). V was cut by 4 bases and J by 5 bases, with 15 bases left in between. The variable domain in full, with the rest retrieved from reference TRBV30 and TRBJ2-1, is SQTIHQWPATLVQPVGSPLSLECTVEGTSNPNLYWYRQAAGRGLQLLFYSVGIGQISSEVPQNLSASRPQDRQFILSSKKLLLSDSGFYLCAWTAGTFNNEQFFGPGTRLTVL.

The chain couples TRBV4-1 to TRBJ1-1; 7 bases line up with TRBD1. Trimming cost V 2 bases and J 5 bases; bases outside gene matches: 14. Germline-derived CDR1 and CDR2 are MGHRA and YSYEKL. The CDR3 sequence is 17 residues long. CDR3 in DNA: TGCGCCAGCAGCCAACCCCGGGACAGTGGGTATGTGACTGAAGCTTTCTTT. Its translation is CASSQPRDSGYVTEAFF.

This chain connects TRBV5-1 to TRBJ2-5, with 14 bases aligning to TRBD2. J gave up 4 bases and V 4 bases, and 3 bases lay outside the gene matches. The V gene's germline CDR1 is SGHRS and CDR2 YFSETQ. This CDR3 is built from 15 residues. Written as DNA, the CDR3 is TGCGCCAGCAGCGAAGGACTAGCGGGAGGAGAGACCCAGTACTTC. Amino acids: CASSEGLAGGETQYF.

J is TRBJ2-3 and V is TRBV15; 14 bases line up with TRBD2. This CDR3 comprises 16 residues. The junction had 2 bases not matched to a gene; V was cut back by 1 base and J by 5 bases. CDR1 is LNHNV and CDR2 is YYDKDF in the germline V gene (reference sequence). The CDR3 coding sequence is TGTGCCACCAGCAGAGGGACTAGCGGGGGGCAAGATACGCAGTATTTT. Translated: CATSRGTSGGQDTQYF.

The chain has TRBV16 and TRBJ1-3, with TRBD1 as a possible D gene (5 bases). This CDR3 is 14 amino acids long. Trimming pared 1 base from V and 2 bases from J, leaving 6 bases between. Germline CDR1 is KGHSY and CDR2 is FQNENV. CDR3 nucleotide sequence: TGTGCCAGCAGCCAATTCAGGGCTGGAAACACCATATATTTT. It translates to CASSQFRAGNTIYF. Using reference TRBV16 and TRBJ1-3 for the parts outside the CDR3, the full variable domain is GEEVAQTPKHLVRGEGQKAKLYCAPIKGHSYVFWYQQVLKNEFKFLISFQNENVFDETGMPKERFSAKCLPNSPCSLEIQATKLEDSAVYFCASSQFRAGNTIYFGEGSWLTVV.

This clone was detected a few times. The chain couples TRBV7-9 to TRBJ2-7; TRBD2 agrees at 7 bases. CDR3 size: 15 residues. V lost 2 bases to trimming and J lost 5 bases; unmatched junction nucleotides: 9. CDR1 is SEHNR, CDR2 FQNEAQ, per germline (reference sequence). The CDR3: CASSLRAGVTHEQYF. The CDR3 DNA reads TGTGCCAGCAGCTTAAGGGCGGGAGTAACCCACGAGCAGTACTTC.

This clone was counted only a few times. V and J are TRBV6-4 and TRBJ2-1; 11 bases align to TRBD1. V dropped 2 bases and J dropped 6; count of bases not matched to a gene: 0. The CDR3 runs 14 residues. Per germline, CDR1 MRHNA and CDR2 SNTAGT. CDR3 nucleotides: TGTGCCAGCAGTGACGGGACAGGGGGCAATGAGCAGTTCTTC. Encoded protein: CASSDGTGGNEQFF.

DNA for the CDR3: TGTGCCAGCAGCTGGGACTTATCCTACGAGCAGTACTTC. Translation gives CASSWDLSYEQYF. The chain carries TRBV28 and TRBJ2-7; a weak D match, TRBD2 (6 bases). Trimming removed 6 bases at V and 1 base at J, with 10 bases between. Germline CDR1 MDHEN, CDR2 SYDVKM. The CDR3 consists of 13 residues.

This chain connects TRBV7-3 to TRBJ2-6; tentative D call: TRBD1 (6 bases). CDR1 and CDR2 (germline): SGHTA, FQGTGA. The CDR3 extends over 15 amino acids. The V and J ends lost 2 bases and 2 bases respectively, with 7 bases between them. CDR3 sequence (DNA): TGTGCCAGCAGCTTATCAGGGGCTGGGGCCAACGTCCTGACTTTC. Translation gives CASSLSGAGANVLTF.

This chain joins TRBV6-4 and TRBJ2-3; 8 bases align to TRBD2. Trimming took 0 bases from V and 6 from J; bases not matched to a gene: 2. The CDR3 has 14 residues. Germline CDR1 and CDR2: MRHNA and SNTAGT. This CDR3 is CASSDSSGSDTQYF. CDR3 nucleotide sequence: TGTGCCAGCAGTGACTCCAGCGGGAGTGATACGCAGTATTTT.

V and J are TRBV9 and TRBJ2-1; a possible D gene is TRBD2 (6 bases). V shed 0 bases and J shed 0 bases, with 10 bases lying between them. Germline CDR1 SGDLS, CDR2 YYNGEE. The CDR3 spans 16 residues. The CDR3 loop reads CASSVGVGGSYNEQFF. The CDR3 coding sequence is TGTGCCAGCAGCGTAGGGGTGGGAGGCTCCTACAATGAGCAGTTCTTC.